This TCR beta chain was observed in a study of cytomegalovirus exposure and HLA in healthy donors. At the level of the study: Roughly 180 million T cells yielded 90 million to 130 million unique TCR beta sequences, as an earlier analysis found.

Note on this clone: Antigen specificity is unknown.

Germline loops: CDR1 SGHVS, CDR2 FQNEAQ. V was cut by 0 bases and J by 0 bases, with 12 bases left in between. The CDR3 totals 17 residues. Findings and limits, study-wide: Researchers reportedly found TCR beta sequences accurately predicted most subjects' HLA-A and HLA-B alleles. The authors enumerated 150 to 200 TCR beta chains as linked to cytomegalovirus. When analyzed later, a missense DCLRE1C variant was found to be linked to TCR beta V- and J-gene trimming.

PCR amplification relied on 60 Vbeta primers (plus 13 Jbeta primers). Measured with immunoSEQ multiplex PCR; TCRdb has only the in-frame clones, and not every one. The sample has 130,000 to 150,000 clones, about 82% seen once; the top ten hold around 2%. The sequenced sample was PBMCs. This clonotype was obtained from a man aged 30 to 45 in good health and CMV-seronegative. The chain carries TRBV7-8 and TRBJ2-1; D is ambiguous. The CDR3 DNA follows: TGTGCCAGCAGCTTAGCGAGTTTCCGTAGCTCCTACAATGAGCAGTTCTTC. This encodes CASSLASFRSSYNEQFF.